The entry that follows covers one T cell receptor (beta chain) sequence. The source of the sample is a study of blood T cell repertoires in COVID-19. Authors' methods: Estimated nucleated cell counts came from reference gene primer amplification. The table came from immunoSEQ multiplex PCR; TCRdb's copy has only in-frame clones and leaves some out. From that table come the V and J calls and clone size; the DNA was used to work out D and trimming. The top ten clones hold about 10% of a sample with more than 350,000 clones, about 87% of them seen once. CDR1 is SGHRS and CDR2 is YFSETQ in the germline V gene. There are 14 residues in the CDR3. Trimming at V came to 2 bases and at J to 2 bases, leaving 2 bases not matched to a gene. Each recovered donor of Cohort 3 presented with two negative PCRs, clearance, or symptom resolution.

The chain recombines TRBV5-1 with TRBJ2-3; TRBD2 agrees at 7 bases. Sequences were obtained from PBMCs or T cells enriched from blood (not recorded which). The clonotype comes from a woman between 50 and 59 years old who had recovered from COVID-19. The CDR3 DNA follows: TGCGCCAGCAGCTTCGGGACTACCACAGATACGCAGTATTTT. This encodes CASSFGTTTDTQYF.